This paragraph reports one T cell receptor beta chain. The source of the sample is a study of blood T cell repertoires in COVID-19. At the level of the study: COVID-19 samples, acute and convalescent, were from the United States, Italy and Spain. The analysed material was cDNA or gDNA that came from T cells, B-cell-depleted T cells, or PBMCs.

Per the authors' pipeline: Cell counts per sample came from amplifying reference gene primers. The method was immunoSEQ multiplex PCR; TCRdb's version includes in-frame clones alone and lacks a portion of them. V and J calls plus clone size are reproduced from that table; the DNA served to infer D and trimming. The data hold roughly 59,000 clones, with approximately 80% observed a single time. In germline, CDR1 is SGHRS, CDR2 YFSETQ. V was pared by 8 bases and J by 3 bases, with 8 bases of the junction left unmatched. The CDR3 runs 13 residues. Sequenced sample: peripheral blood. J is TRBJ2-7 and V is TRBV5-1; 7 bases are shared with TRBD1. The receptor comes from a human donor in a cohort sampled during active COVID-19. CDR3 coding DNA: TGCGCCAGTTCCCGGGACAGAGACTACGAGCAGTACTTC. As protein: CASSRDRDYEQYF.